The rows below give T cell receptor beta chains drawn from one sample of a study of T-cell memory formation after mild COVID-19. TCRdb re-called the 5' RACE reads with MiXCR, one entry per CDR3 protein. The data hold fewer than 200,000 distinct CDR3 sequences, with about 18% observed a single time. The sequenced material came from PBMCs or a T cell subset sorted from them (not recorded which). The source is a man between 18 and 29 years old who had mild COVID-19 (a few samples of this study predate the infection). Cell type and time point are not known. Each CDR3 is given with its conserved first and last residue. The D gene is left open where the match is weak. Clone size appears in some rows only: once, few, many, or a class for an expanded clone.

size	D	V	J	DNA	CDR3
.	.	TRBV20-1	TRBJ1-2	TGCAGTGCTAGCCTCCCAGGGGACTATGGCTACACCTTC	CSASLPGDYGYTF
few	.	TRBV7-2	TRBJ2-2	TGTGCCAGCAGCTTAGTCTGGGACGGGGAGCTGTTTTTT	CASSLVWDGELFF
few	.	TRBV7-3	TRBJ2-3	TGTGCCAGCAGCTTCGAGGGAACCCCAGATACGCAGTATTTT	CASSFEGTPDTQYF
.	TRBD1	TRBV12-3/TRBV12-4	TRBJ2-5	TGTGCCAGCAGTCCCACAGGGGTAAGGGAGACCCAGTACTTC	CASSPTGVRETQYF
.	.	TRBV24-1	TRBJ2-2	TGTGCCACCCGCAAAGCGGGACATGGTACCGGGGAGCTGTTTTTT	CATRKAGHGTGELFF
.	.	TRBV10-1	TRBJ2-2	TGCGCCAGCAGTGACTTTCCAGGGTCGGGGGAGCTGTTTTTT	CASSDFPGSGELFF
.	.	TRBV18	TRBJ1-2	TGTGCCAGCTCTCCGACAGATAACTATGGCTACACCTTC	CASSPTDNYGYTF
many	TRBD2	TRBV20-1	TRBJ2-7	TGCAGTGCGGGGAGGGTTGGGTACGAGCAGTACTTC	CSAGRVGYEQYF
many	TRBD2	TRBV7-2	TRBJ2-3	TGTGCCAGCAGCGGATACGGTACCGGGACTAGCGGGACAGATACGCAGTATTTT	CASSGYGTGTSGTDTQYF
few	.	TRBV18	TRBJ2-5	TGTGCCAGCTCACCCCGGGTCGAAGAGACCCAGTACTTC	CASSPRVEETQYF
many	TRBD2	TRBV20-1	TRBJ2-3	TGCAGTGCCCCTCGGCTAGCGGGGAGCACAGATACGCAGTATTTT	CSAPRLAGSTDTQYF
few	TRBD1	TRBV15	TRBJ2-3	TGTGCCACCAGCCATGGGGGACAGCTCGCTCGGTCAGATACGCAGTATTTT	CATSHGGQLARSDTQYF
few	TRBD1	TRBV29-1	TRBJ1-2	TGCAGCGTTGAGAGGGACAGAGCCTATGGCTACACCTTC	CSVERDRAYGYTF
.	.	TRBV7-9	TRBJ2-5	TGTGCCAGCAGCTGGCTGGGACTTCGAGAGACCCAGTACTTC	CASSWLGLRETQYF
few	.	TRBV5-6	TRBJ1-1	TGTGCCAGCAGAGCGGACCGGTACACTGAAGCTTTCTTT	CASRADRYTEAFF